This TCR beta chain was documented in a study of blood T cell repertoires in COVID-19. There are 16 residues in the CDR3. The junction had 10 bases not matched to a gene; V was cut back by 3 bases and J by 2 bases. Germline CDR1 is SGHDT and CDR2 is YYEEEE. Researchers sorted participants into cohorts using their self-reported clinical history. In the 2 weeks before study entry, exposed participants met a COVID-19 case, which was PCR-confirmed or clinician-diagnosed. In the original processing: By means of reference gene primer amplification, nucleated cell counts were estimated. Generated by immunoSEQ multiplex PCR, the TCRdb table keeps only in-frame clones and is missing some. That table is the source of V, J and clone size, and D and trimming were worked out from the DNA. The table lists around 190,000 clones, 80% to 85% of them singletons.

J is TRBJ2-7 and V is TRBV5-6, with 8 bases lining up with TRBD1. The clonotype was recovered from a woman aged 30 to 39 who had been exposed to COVID-19. Source material: PBMCs or T cells enriched from blood (not recorded which). The CDR3 coding sequence is TGTGCCAGCAGCTCTACAGGGGGTGGTGTCCCCTACGAGCAGTACTTC. This sequence encodes CASSSTGGGVPYEQYF.